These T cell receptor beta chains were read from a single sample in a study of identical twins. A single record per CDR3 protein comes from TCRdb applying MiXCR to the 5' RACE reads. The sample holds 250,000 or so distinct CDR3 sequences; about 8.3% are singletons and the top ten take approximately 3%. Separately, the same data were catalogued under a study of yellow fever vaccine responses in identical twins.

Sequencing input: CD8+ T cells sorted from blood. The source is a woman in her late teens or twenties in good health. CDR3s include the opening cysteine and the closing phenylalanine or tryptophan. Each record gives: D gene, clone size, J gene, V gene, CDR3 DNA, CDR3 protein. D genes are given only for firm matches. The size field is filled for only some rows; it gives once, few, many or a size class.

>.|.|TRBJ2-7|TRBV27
TGTGCCAGCAGTTTAGGGACTCCCCTTTTTGACGAGCAGTACTTC
CASSLGTPLFDEQYF
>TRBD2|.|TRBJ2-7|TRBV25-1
TGTGCCAGCAGTGGGCTAGCGGGAGGCTCCTACGAGCAGTACTTC
CASSGLAGGSYEQYF
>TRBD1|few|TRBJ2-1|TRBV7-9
TGTGCCAGCAGCACTTCGACAGGGGGAATCTCCTACAATGAGCAGTTCTTC
CASSTSTGGISYNEQFF
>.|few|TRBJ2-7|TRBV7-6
TGTGCCAGCAGCTTAGGTGGTGCAGGGACCCCCTACGAGCAGTACTTC
CASSLGGAGTPYEQYF
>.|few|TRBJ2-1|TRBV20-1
TGCAGTGTCAGGGGCGTGGAGCAGTTCTTC
CSVRGVEQFF
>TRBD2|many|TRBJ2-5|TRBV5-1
TGCGCCAGCAGCTTCAGCGGGGGGGCGTTTGAGACCCAGTACTTC
CASSFSGGAFETQYF
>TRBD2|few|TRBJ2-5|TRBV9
TGTGCCAGCAGTGGGACTAGCGGGCTTCAAGAGACCCAGTACTTC
CASSGTSGLQETQYF
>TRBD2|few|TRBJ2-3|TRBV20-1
TGCAGTGCTAGAGATTGGGGACTAGCGGATGACACAGATACGCAGTATTTT
CSARDWGLADDTDTQYF
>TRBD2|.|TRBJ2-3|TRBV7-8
TGTGCCAGCAGCTTAGGTGGCCCGGGACTAGCGGCCACAGATACGCAGTATTTT
CASSLGGPGLAATDTQYF
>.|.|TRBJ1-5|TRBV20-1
TGCAGTGCTGACCCGACAGGTTCTTCTCAGCCCCAGCATTTT
CSADPTGSSQPQHF
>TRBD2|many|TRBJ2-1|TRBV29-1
TGCAGCGTTGAAGCTAGCGGGAATGCTTATGAGCAGTTCTTC
CSVEASGNAYEQFF
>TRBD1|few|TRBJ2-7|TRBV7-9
TGTGCCAGCATCAGTGGGACAGACTACGAGCAGTACTTC
CASISGTDYEQYF
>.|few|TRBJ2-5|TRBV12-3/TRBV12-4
TGTGCCAGCAGGGTACAGGACCCCCAAGAGACCCAGTACTTC
CASRVQDPQETQYF
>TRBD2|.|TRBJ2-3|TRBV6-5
TGTGCCAGCAGTTACCTGGGGGGGGGGGACACAGATACGCAGTATTTT
CASSYLGGGDTDTQYF
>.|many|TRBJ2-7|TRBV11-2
TGTGCCAGCAGCTTAGCTCCCGGCCCCCTCTACGAGCAGTACTTC
CASSLAPGPLYEQYF
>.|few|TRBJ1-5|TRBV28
TGTGCCAGCAGTCCAGACAGGTATAATCAGCCCCAGCATTTT
CASSPDRYNQPQHF
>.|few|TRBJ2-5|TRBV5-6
TGTGCCAGCAGCTGGGGACTACCAAGGGGGGGGTACCAAGAGACCCAGTACTTC
CASSWGLPRGGYQETQYF
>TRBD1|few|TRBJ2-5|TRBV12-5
TGTGCTAGTGGTTTATGGACAGGGGGCGGAGAGACCCAGTACTTC
CASGLWTGGGETQYF
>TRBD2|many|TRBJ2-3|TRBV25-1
TGTGCCAGCAGTTTACTAGCGGATCACACAGATACGCAGTATTTT
CASSLLADHTDTQYF
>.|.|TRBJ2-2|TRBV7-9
TGTGCCAGCAGCCCGTTTCTTACCGGGGAGCTGTTTTTT
CASSPFLTGELFF
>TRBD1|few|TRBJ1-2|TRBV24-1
TGTGCCACCAGTGAGGGGACAGGGGGATCTGGCTACACCTTC
CATSEGTGGSGYTF
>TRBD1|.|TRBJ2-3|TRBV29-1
TGCAGCGTTGAAACGACAGGGAACACAGATACGCAGTATTTT
CSVETTGNTDTQYF
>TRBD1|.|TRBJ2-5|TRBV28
TGTGCCAGCAGTTTTAGCAGGGGGCTTCAAGAGACCCAGTACTTC
CASSFSRGLQETQYF
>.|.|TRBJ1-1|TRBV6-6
TGTGCCAGTGTCGGGATCGAAATGAACACTGAAGCTTTCTTT
CASVGIEMNTEAFF
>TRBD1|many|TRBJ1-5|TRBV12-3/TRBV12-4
TGTGCCAGCAGCCCGGGACAGTCTGCCAATCAGCCCCAGCATTTT
CASSPGQSANQPQHF
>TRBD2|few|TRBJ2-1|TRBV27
TGTGCCACCAGTAATAGCGGGACCTCCTACAATGAGCAGTTCTTC
CATSNSGTSYNEQFF
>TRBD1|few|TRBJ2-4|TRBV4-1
TGCGCCAGCAGCCTTGACAGGGGGCGCGGAAACATTCAGTACTTC
CASSLDRGRGNIQYF
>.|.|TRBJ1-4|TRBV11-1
TGTGCCAGCAGCTTAGGTCCGGGGCAGGGGACCCTCGGCGAAAAACTGTTTTTT
CASSLGPGQGTLGEKLFF
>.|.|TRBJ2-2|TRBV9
TGTGCCAGCAGCGCCACGGACTCGAACACCGGGGAGCTGTTTTTT
CASSATDSNTGELFF
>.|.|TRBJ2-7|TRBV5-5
TGTGCCAGCAGCTGGGGGGACGGAGCCTACGAGCAGTACTTC
CASSWGDGAYEQYF
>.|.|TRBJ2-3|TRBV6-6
TGTGCCAGCAGTTACTCGGAGGAGCCGTGGTATTTT
CASSYSEEPWYF
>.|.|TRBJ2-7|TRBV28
TGTGCCAGCAGCCCCGTTGAGGGACTCTACTCCTACGAGCAGTACTTC
CASSPVEGLYSYEQYF
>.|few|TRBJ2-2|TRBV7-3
TGTGCCACAGAGGATCGCAATAACACCGGGGAGCTGTTTTTT
CATEDRNNTGELFF
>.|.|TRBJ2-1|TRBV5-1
TGCGCCAGCAGCTTGGCCGTGACAGGCCTCTCCTACAATGAGCAGTTCTTC
CASSLAVTGLSYNEQFF
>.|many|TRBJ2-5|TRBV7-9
TGTGCCAGCAGTCAGTTGGCGGGCTCCCAAGAGACCCAGTACTTC
CASSQLAGSQETQYF
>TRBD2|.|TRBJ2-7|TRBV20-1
TGCAGTGCTTACGACGGGACTAGCGGGATTTCAAGCTCCTACGAGCAGTACTTC
CSAYDGTSGISSSYEQYF
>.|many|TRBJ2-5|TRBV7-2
TGTGCCAGCAGCCTCCCGACAGGTTACCAAGAAGAGACCCAGTACTTC
CASSLPTGYQEETQYF
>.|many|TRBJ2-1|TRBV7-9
TGTGCCAGCAGCTCCAGATCCGGGCATGAGCAGTTCTTC
CASSSRSGHEQFF
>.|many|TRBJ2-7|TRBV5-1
TGCGCCAGCAGCGGAAAGGGACAAGTCCACGAGCAGTACTTC
CASSGKGQVHEQYF
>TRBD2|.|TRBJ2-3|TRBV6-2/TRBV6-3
TGTGCCAGCAGTTACTCCCGACTAGCGGGATTGGTAGATACGCAGTATTTT
CASSYSRLAGLVDTQYF
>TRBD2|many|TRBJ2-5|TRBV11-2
TGTGCCAGCAGCTTAACCGATGGGCTAGCGGGGCTAGAGACCCAGTACTTC
CASSLTDGLAGLETQYF
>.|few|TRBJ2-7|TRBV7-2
TGTGCCAGCAGCGAACTCAACTCCTACGAGCAGTACTTC
CASSELNSYEQYF
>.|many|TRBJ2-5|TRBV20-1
TGCAGTGCTCGTGCGGGTTTGACAGTGCCTCAAGAGACCCAGTACTTC
CSARAGLTVPQETQYF
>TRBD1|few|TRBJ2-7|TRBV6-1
TGTGCCAGCAGTGATAGGGGGCCGTACGAGCAGTACTTC
CASSDRGPYEQYF
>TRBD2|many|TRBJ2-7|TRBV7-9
TGTGCCAGCAGCTTTAGCGGGAGTTACGAGCAGTACTTC
CASSFSGSYEQYF
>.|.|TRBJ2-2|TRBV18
TGTGCCAGCTCACCCCCGGGACTTCAAGGGGAGCTGTTTTTT
CASSPPGLQGELFF
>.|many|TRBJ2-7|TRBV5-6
TGTGCCAGCAGGGGCCAGGACAAACCCTACGAGCAGTACTTC
CASRGQDKPYEQYF
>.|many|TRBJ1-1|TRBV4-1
TGCGCCAGCACCACCGGACAGACTTACACTGAAGCTTTCTTT
CASTTGQTYTEAFF
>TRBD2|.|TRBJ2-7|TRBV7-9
TGTGCCGGGGGACTACCGTTATCCTACGAGCAGTACTTC
CAGGLPLSYEQYF
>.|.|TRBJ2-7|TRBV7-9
TGTGCCAGCAGCCCCGACAGGCTAGAGCAGTACTTC
CASSPDRLEQYF
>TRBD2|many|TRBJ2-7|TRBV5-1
TGCGCCAGCAGCTTCGGGACTAGCGGAGACGAGCAGTACTTC
CASSFGTSGDEQYF
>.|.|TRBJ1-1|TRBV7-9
TGTGCCAGCAGCCCCCATTCCCCAGTGGTAGGAGACACTGAAGCTTTCTTT
CASSPHSPVVGDTEAFF
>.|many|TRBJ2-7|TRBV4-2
TGTGCCAGCAGCCAGGAAACCGGGACCTCCTCCTACGAGCAGTACTTC
CASSQETGTSSYEQYF
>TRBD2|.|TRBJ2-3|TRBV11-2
TGTGCCAGCAGCCCGCCGGGGGGGACTAGCACAGATACGCAGTATTTT
CASSPPGGTSTDTQYF
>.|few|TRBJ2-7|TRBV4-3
TGCGCCAGCAGCCAAGAAGGGGGAGGACGCCACATCTACGAGCAGTACTTC
CASSQEGGGRHIYEQYF